This T cell receptor beta chain was documented in a study of T cell responses to AZD1222 COVID-19 vaccine. Overall study findings and caveats: There were vaccine-associated CD4 TCRs across spike, dominant at 160-218 and 743-854. Rises in breadth and depth of Spike-specific TCRs came after two AZD1222 doses.

Points on this clone: Its antigen remains unknown.

The protocol was immunoSEQ multiplex PCR, while the TCRdb copy is restricted to in-frame clones and leaves out a portion. The sample contains some 120,000 clones, about nine tenths of which appear only once. CDR3 length: 14 amino acids. Between the trimmed V and J ends, which lost 5 bases and 6 bases, there was a span of 16 bases. The germline gives CDR1 SGHRS, CDR2 YFSETQ. The analysis combined second doses at about 4 or about 12 weeks. The J gene is TRBJ2-3, the V gene TRBV5-1; D possibly matches TRBD1 or TRBD2 (5 bases each). This sequence originates from an adult who received the AZD1222 COVID-19 vaccine. The material sequenced was peripheral blood, taken 28 days after the second AZD1222 dose. CDR3 region: CASSPRGGEDTQYF. The CDR3 bases are TGCGCCAGCAGTCCTCGTGGGGGAGAGGATACGCAGTATTTT.